These 32 T cell receptor beta chains were sequenced from one sample in a study of Ad26.COV2.S vaccination and SARS-CoV-2 variants. Using immunoSEQ multiplex PCR, the repertoire was profiled, and TCRdb retains in-frame clones only, with some absent. The sample contains more than 300,000 clones, about 82% of which appear only once. The treatment denotes: some 19 received Ad26.COV2.S at low or high dose, single or two shots; about five received placebo; per-sample allocation not given. Sampling took place 63 days after the first vaccine or placebo injection. The sample here was peripheral blood, taken in a trial of Ad26.COV2.S vaccine versus placebo. Source of these receptors: a person aged 18-65 years who received the Ad26.COV2.S COVID-19 vaccine or a placebo.

The rearrangement links TRBV19 to TRBJ2-7; tentative D call: TRBD1 (6 bases). V lost 4 bases and J 2 bases, leaving 12 bases between the germline ends. The CDR3 spans 14 residues. Germline V CDR1 and CDR2: LNHDA, SQIVND (reference sequence). CDR3 amino acids: CASSTTGPPYEQYF. DNA of the CDR3: TGTGCCAGTAGTACCACAGGGCCCCCCTACGAGCAGTACTTC. The full variable domain, in which reference TRBV19 and TRBJ2-7 provide the parts outside the CDR3, is DGGITQSPKYLFRKEGQNVTLSCEQNLNHDAMYWYRQDPGQGLRLIYYSQIVNDFQKGDIAEGYSVSREKKESFPLTVTSAQKNPTAFYLCASSTTGPPYEQYFGPGTRLTVT.

V is TRBV2 and J is TRBJ2-1; D may be TRBD2 (6 bases). Germline lookup yields CDR1 SNHLY and CDR2 FYNNEI. This CDR3 contains 10 residues. Trimming left V 11 bases short and J 9 bases short, with 11 bases between. The CDR3 DNA follows: TGTGCCCGGAGGGCCGGTGAGCAGTTCTTC. Its translation: CARRAGEQFF.

Notes on this clone: A much bigger clone sits one base away, suggesting this may be a read error. This chain connects TRBV4-2 to TRBJ1-1; weak D call: TRBD1 (5 bases). The V gene lost 1 base and the J gene lost 0 bases, with 12 bases spanning the gap. This CDR3 contains 16 residues. Germline assignment: CDR1 LGHNA and CDR2 YNFKEQ. The CDR3 DNA reads as TGTGCCAGCAGCCAAGCAGACAGAAGCATGAACACTGAAGCTTTCTTT. This codes for CASSQADRSMNTEAFF.

J is TRBJ2-1 and V is TRBV28; D perhaps matches TRBD1 (7 bases). The CDR3 consists of 14 residues. Germline assignment: CDR1 MDHEN and CDR2 SYDVKM. V was cut by 2 bases and J by 7 bases, with 12 bases left in between. The CDR3 reads CASSLLQGRNEQFF. The CDR3 bases are TGTGCCAGCAGTTTACTACAGGGGAGGAATGAGCAGTTCTTC.

This clone showed up just once. The chain combines TRBV6-4 with TRBJ2-2, with D possibly being TRBD1 (6 bases). The CDR3 length is 14 residues. The V and J ends lost 6 bases and 0 bases respectively, with 8 bases between them. CDR1 and CDR2 from the germline V gene are MRHNA and SNTAGT. CDR3 coding DNA: TGTGCCAGCAGACAGGGATCGAACACCGGGGAGCTGTTTTTT. This codes for CASRQGSNTGELFF.

This clone was recorded a few times. The CDR3, as DNA: TGTGCCAGCAGCGGACAGGGGGCCTACGAGCAGTACTTC. This sequence encodes CASSGQGAYEQYF. J is TRBJ2-7 and V is TRBV11-3, with 10 bases lining up with TRBD1. Per germline, CDR1 SGHNT and CDR2 YENEEA. The V segment lost 5 bases and the J segment 2 bases; nucleotides outside the gene matches: 0. The CDR3 totals 13 residues.

The chain combines TRBV7-3 with TRBJ2-5, with 12 bases fitting TRBD2. The CDR3 loop spans 15 amino acids. The germline V gene encodes CDR1 SGHTA and CDR2 FQGTGA. Trimming at V came to 5 bases and at J to 6 bases, leaving 7 bases not matched to a gene. For the CDR3, the DNA is TGTGCCAGCAGCCCCCTAGCGGGGGGGCCTCAGACCCAGTACTTC. Translated, it gives CASSPLAGGPQTQYF.

J is TRBJ1-4 and V is TRBV30; no clear D gene. Between the trimmed V and J ends, which lost 4 bases and 3 bases, there was a span of 12 bases. CDR3 length: 14 residues. CDR1 GTSNPN and CDR2 SVGIG come from the germline V gene (reference sequence). This CDR3 is CAWKGQAANEKLFF. As DNA, the CDR3 is TGTGCCTGGAAAGGGCAGGCGGCTAATGAAAAACTGTTTTTT.

The CDR3 sequence: CASGFTVADRGRPLRSGYTF. In DNA, the CDR3 is TGTGCTAGTGGTTTCACTGTAGCGGACAGGGGGCGCCCGCTACGCAGTGGCTACACCTTC. The gene calls are TRBV12-5 and TRBJ1-2, with TRBD1 matching 11 bases. V lost 3 bases, J lost 7 bases, and 22 bases stayed unmatched. Germline V CDR1 and CDR2: LGHNT, FRNRAP. This CDR3 has 20 amino acids.

CDR3 in DNA: TGTGCCACCAGCAGAGATTTGACTAGCGGGGTAGGCTCCTACGAGCAGTACTTC. Its translation: CATSRDLTSGVGSYEQYF. The chain couples TRBV15 to TRBJ2-7, with TRBD2 matching over 11 bases. V trimming: 0 bases; J trimming: 0 bases; junction bases outside the gene matches: 7. CDR1 is LNHNV, CDR2 YYDKDF, per germline (reference sequence). This CDR3 has 18 residues.

The rearrangement links TRBV18 to TRBJ1-2, with 10 nucleotides matching TRBD1. The length of the CDR3 is 16 residues. Germline-derived CDR1 and CDR2 are KGHSH and LQKENI. Trimming removed 3 bases from V and 6 bases from J; junction bases left unmatched: 10. This chain's CDR3 is CASSPAGTGVYDGYTF. The CDR3 bases are TGTGCCAGCTCACCCGCGGGGACAGGGGTGTACGATGGCTACACCTTC.

The chain combines TRBV5-4 with TRBJ1-1; 8 nucleotides line up with TRBD1. V lost 9 bases to trimming and J lost 3 bases; unmatched junction nucleotides: 10. This CDR3 has 14 amino acids. Germline values: CDR1 SGHNT, CDR2 YYREEE (reference sequence). The CDR3 region has the DNA TGTGCCACCCACGGACAGGGACGGTACACTGAAGCTTTCTTT. This translates into CATHGQGRYTEAFF. Full variable domain (outside the CDR3, taken from reference TRBV5-4 and TRBJ1-1): ETGVTQSPTHLIKTRGQQVTLRCSSQSGHNTVSWYQQALGQGPQFIFQYYREEENGRGNFPPRFSGLQFPNYSSELNVNALELDDSALYLCATHGQGRYTEAFFGQGTRLTVV.

J is TRBJ1-1 and V is TRBV12-3 or TRBV12-4; D possibly corresponds to TRBD1 (5 bases). Between the trimmed V and J ends, which lost 1 base and 6 bases, there was a span of 9 bases. This CDR3 has 13 residues. The CDR3 here is CASSLGWGAEAFF. In DNA form, the CDR3 reads TGTGCCAGCAGTTTAGGTTGGGGGGCTGAAGCTTTCTTT.

This clone was detected only once. J is TRBJ2-3 and V is TRBV2; D possibly corresponds to TRBD2 (7 bases). V gave up 3 bases and J gave up 2 bases, with 21 bases separating them. Germline-derived CDR1 and CDR2 are SNHLY and FYNNEI. This CDR3 comprises 18 residues. The CDR3 region is CASSEAGGGAPPTDTQYF. The CDR3, as DNA: TGTGCCAGCAGTGAGGCGGGCGGGGGCGCCCCCCCCACAGATACGCAGTATTTT.

This clone was seen only once. The V and J genes are TRBV7-3 and TRBJ2-2, with D possibly TRBD1 on 5 matching bases. This CDR3 is built from 15 residues. V lost 1 base and J lost 1, with 7 bases in between. Germline CDR1 SGHTA, CDR2 FQGTGA. In DNA form, the CDR3 reads TGTGCCAGCAGCTTAAGCCAGGGGAACACCGGGGAGCTGTTTTTT. Protein: CASSLSQGNTGELFF. The complete variable domain, with remaining parts taken from reference TRBV7-3 and TRBJ2-2, reads GAGVSQTPSNKVTEKGKYVELRCDPISGHTALYWYRQSLGQGPEFLIYFQGTGAADDSGLPNDRFFAVRPEGSVSTLKIQRTERGDSAVYLCASSLSQGNTGELFFGEGSRLTVL.

In this sample, this clone turned up once. The V gene is TRBV18, the J gene TRBJ1-2; the match to TRBD1 covers 9 bases. Germline-derived CDR1 and CDR2 are KGHSH and LQKENI. This CDR3 comprises 14 residues. Germline trimming cut 6 bases from V and 4 bases from J; bases unmatched to any gene: 6. In DNA form, the CDR3 reads TGTGCCAGCTCGGTGGACAGGGGTGGCTATGGCTACACCTTC. Translated, it gives CASSVDRGGYGYTF. Full variable domain (missing parts from reference TRBV18 and TRBJ1-2): NAGVMQNPRHLVRRRGQEARLRCSPMKGHSHVYWYRQLPEEGLKFMVYLQKENIIDESGMPKERFSAEFPKEGPSILRIQQVVRGDSAAYFCASSVDRGGYGYTFGSGTRLTVV.

The chain couples TRBV6-5 to TRBJ1-1, with D maybe TRBD1 (6 bases). Germline V gene lookup returns CDR1 MNHEY and CDR2 SVGAGI. Between the trimmed V and J ends, which lost 4 bases and 0 bases, there was a span of 12 bases. The CDR3 sequence is 15 residues long. CDR3 protein: CASSSNRDLNTEAFF. CDR3 in DNA: TGTGCCAGCAGTTCCAACAGGGATTTGAACACTGAAGCTTTCTTT.

The chain recombines TRBV6-5 with TRBJ2-1, with 8 bases identical to TRBD2. The CDR3 runs to 14 residues. Trimming at V came to 8 bases and at J to 3 bases, leaving 6 bases not matched to a gene. CDR1 and CDR2 from the germline V gene are MNHEY and SVGAGI. In DNA, the CDR3 is TGTGCCAGCCGCCGGGCGGGGGGCTACAATGAGCAGTTCTTC. As protein: CASRRAGGYNEQFF.

The chain couples TRBV19 to TRBJ1-6, with D maybe TRBD1 (5 bases). The V gene's germline CDR1 is LNHDA and CDR2 SQIVND (reference sequence). The CDR3 is made up of 14 amino acids. The germline V and J ends were trimmed by 10 bases and 7 bases, with 17 bases remaining between them. In nucleotides, the CDR3 is TGTGCCACCTCTATTCGCAGGGCGAATTCACCCCTCCACTTT. Translated: CATSIRRANSPLHF.

A few counts support this clone. The V call is TRBV7-3, the J call TRBJ2-6; D is unclear. Trimming removed 6 bases at V and 0 bases at J, with 6 bases between. Per germline, CDR1 SGHTA and CDR2 FQGTGA. This CDR3 region has 14 residues. CDR3 nucleotides: TGTGCCAGCAGTCCAGGCTCTGGGGCCAACGTCCTGACTTTC. It is translated as CASSPGSGANVLTF.

The V gene is TRBV19, the J gene TRBJ2-1; TRBD2 matches 8 bases. Germline trimming cut 7 bases from V and 7 bases from J; bases unmatched to any gene: 12. Germline values: CDR1 LNHDA, CDR2 SQIVND (reference sequence). CDR3 length: 15 residues. The CDR3 DNA follows: TGTGCCAGTACCCCCGGGACTAGAGAATATAATGAGCAGTTCTTC. Translated, it gives CASTPGTREYNEQFF.

The genes are TRBV19 and TRBJ1-5; D unresolved. The CDR3 runs to 15 residues. Trimming shortened V by 0 bases and J by 4 bases, and 10 bases separated the two germline ends. Germline V lookup: CDR1 LNHDA, CDR2 SQIVND (reference sequence). The CDR3, as DNA: TGTGCCAGTAGTATAGATGACTACGGGAATCAGCCCCAGCATTTT. This sequence encodes CASSIDDYGNQPQHF.

The chain employs TRBV2 and TRBJ2-7, with 11 bases matching TRBD2. V dropped 7 bases and J dropped 2; count of bases not matched to a gene: 7. Germline CDR1 reads SNHLY; CDR2 reads FYNNEI. This CDR3 has 15 amino acids. This CDR3 is CASKLAGVLTYEQYF. CDR3 DNA sequence: TGTGCCAGCAAACTAGCGGGGGTACTCACCTACGAGCAGTACTTC.

This chain uses TRBV1 with TRBJ2-2; the DNA was not compared with TRBD2, the D call given in the table. TRBV1 is a pseudogene segment. The CDR3 contains 16 residues. DNA of the CDR3: TGCACCAGCAGCCAAGAAACTAGGGCGAGGGCCGGGGAGCTGTTTTTT. Translating it yields CTSSQETRARAGELFF.

The chain carries TRBV28 and TRBJ1-4; tentatively, D is TRBD1 (6 bases). CDR1 and CDR2 (germline): MDHEN, SYDVKM. The CDR3 spans 15 residues. V lost 6 bases and J lost 3, with 14 bases in between. The CDR3: CASRSNRVSNEKLFF. The CDR3 nucleotides read TGTGCCAGCAGGTCAAACAGGGTTTCTAATGAAAAACTGTTTTTT.

V gene TRBV19 combines with J gene TRBJ1-4; 7 nucleotides match TRBD1. The V gene's germline CDR1 is LNHDA and CDR2 SQIVND (reference sequence). With V trimmed by 5 bases and J by 5 bases, 11 bases remained unmatched. The CDR3 totals 16 residues. The CDR3 spells CASSFSADRRNEKLFF. The CDR3 coding sequence is TGTGCCAGTAGTTTCTCAGCGGACAGGAGAAATGAAAAACTGTTTTTT.

V usage is TRBV6-4 and J usage is TRBJ2-2, with 8 bases aligning to TRBD2. The germline V gene encodes CDR1 MRHNA and CDR2 SNTAGT. There are 14 residues in the CDR3. J was trimmed by 1 base and V by 5 bases; bases with no gene match: 0. CDR3 bases: TGTGCCAGCAGTAGCGGGGGGAACACCGGGGAGCTGTTTTTT. Amino acid sequence: CASSSGGNTGELFF.

This sequence joins TRBV2 and TRBJ1-5, with D uncertain. This CDR3 comprises 12 residues. V was shortened by 3 bases and J by 7 bases, with 7 bases between the two germline ends. Germline CDR1 and CDR2: SNHLY and FYNNEI. The DNA for the CDR3 is TGTGCCAGCAGTGACCCCCCCCAGCCCCAGCATTTT. Translated: CASSDPPQPQHF.

The sample holds one count of this clone. The chain combines TRBV4-2 with TRBJ2-5; possibly TRBD2 for D (6 bases). The length of the CDR3 is 16 residues. V dropped 4 bases and J dropped 2 bases, with 17 bases sitting between them. The germline V gene has CDR1 LGHNA and CDR2 YNFKEQ. CDR3 in amino acids: CASSPGTFQDQETQYF. In DNA, the CDR3 is TGTGCCAGCAGCCCCGGGACTTTTCAAGATCAAGAGACCCAGTACTTC.

About this clone: Other DNA sequences in the same sample also yield this CDR3. This chain uses TRBV7-3 with TRBJ2-1; 7 nucleotides align to TRBD2. Losses at the gene ends were 4 bases for V and 0 bases for J; bases not matched to a gene: 0. The CDR3 is 14 residues long. From germline, CDR1 is SGHTA and CDR2 FQGTGA. CDR3 amino acids: CASSSSGSYNEQFF. CDR3 nucleotide sequence: TGTGCCAGCAGCTCTAGCGGCTCCTACAATGAGCAGTTCTTC.

V is TRBV3-1 (or the pseudogene TRBV3-2) and J is TRBJ2-2; a weak D match, TRBD1 (6 bases). There are 13 residues in the CDR3. V dropped 5 bases and J dropped 5 bases, with 9 bases sitting between them. From germline, CDR1 is LGHDT and CDR2 YNNKEL (reference sequence). The CDR3 spells CASSTTGTGELFF. CDR3 sequence (DNA): TGTGCCAGCAGCACAACAGGGACCGGGGAGCTGTTTTTT.

The V and J genes are TRBV4-2 and TRBJ1-6, with D uncertain. V lost 0 bases and J lost 11, with 8 bases in between. CDR3 length: 13 amino acids. CDR1 is LGHNA and CDR2 is YNFKEQ in the germline V gene. CDR3 DNA sequence: TGTGCCAGCAGCCAAGATGAAAGCACACCCCTCCACTTT. This translates into CASSQDESTPLHF.